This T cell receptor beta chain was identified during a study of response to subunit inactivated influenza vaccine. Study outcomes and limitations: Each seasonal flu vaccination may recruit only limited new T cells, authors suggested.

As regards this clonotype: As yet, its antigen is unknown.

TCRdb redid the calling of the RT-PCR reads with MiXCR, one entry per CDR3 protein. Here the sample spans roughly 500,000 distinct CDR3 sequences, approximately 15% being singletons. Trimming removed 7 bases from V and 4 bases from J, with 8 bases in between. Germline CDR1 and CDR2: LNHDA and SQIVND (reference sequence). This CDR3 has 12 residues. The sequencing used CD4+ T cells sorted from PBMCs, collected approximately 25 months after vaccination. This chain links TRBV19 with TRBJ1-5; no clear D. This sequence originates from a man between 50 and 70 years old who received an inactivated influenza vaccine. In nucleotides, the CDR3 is TGTGCCAGTACCCAACGAAATCAGCCCCAGCATTTT. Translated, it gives CASTQRNQPQHF.